A single T cell receptor beta chain is shown here with its context. This specimen belongs to a study of T cell repertoires in cytomegalovirus infection. Germline V CDR1 and CDR2: SGHDN, FVKESK. CDR3 length: 14 residues. Trimming removed 3 bases at V and 1 base at J, with 9 bases between. TCRdb re-analysed the reads in MiXCR, keeping a single row per CDR3 protein. This repertoire shows a few hundred thousand distinct CDR3 sequences, roughly 9.5% found once; its top ten account for around 4.1%. V and J are TRBV14 and TRBJ1-1; the D gene is possibly TRBD1 (6 bases). The sample consisted of PBMCs. This TCR came from a human donor in good health (CMV status not recorded). Some clones in this sample may be carry-over from other donors' samples. CDR3 nucleotide sequence: TGTGCCAGCAGCCACCAGACAGGGAACACTGAAGCTTTCTTT. As protein: CASSHQTGNTEAFF. Full variable domain (missing parts from reference TRBV14 and TRBJ1-1): EAGVTQFPSHSVIEKGQTVTLRCDPISGHDNLYWYRRVMGKEIKFLLHFVKESKQDESGMPNNRFLAERTGGTYSTLKVQPAELEDSGVYFCASSHQTGNTEAFFGQGTRLTVV.